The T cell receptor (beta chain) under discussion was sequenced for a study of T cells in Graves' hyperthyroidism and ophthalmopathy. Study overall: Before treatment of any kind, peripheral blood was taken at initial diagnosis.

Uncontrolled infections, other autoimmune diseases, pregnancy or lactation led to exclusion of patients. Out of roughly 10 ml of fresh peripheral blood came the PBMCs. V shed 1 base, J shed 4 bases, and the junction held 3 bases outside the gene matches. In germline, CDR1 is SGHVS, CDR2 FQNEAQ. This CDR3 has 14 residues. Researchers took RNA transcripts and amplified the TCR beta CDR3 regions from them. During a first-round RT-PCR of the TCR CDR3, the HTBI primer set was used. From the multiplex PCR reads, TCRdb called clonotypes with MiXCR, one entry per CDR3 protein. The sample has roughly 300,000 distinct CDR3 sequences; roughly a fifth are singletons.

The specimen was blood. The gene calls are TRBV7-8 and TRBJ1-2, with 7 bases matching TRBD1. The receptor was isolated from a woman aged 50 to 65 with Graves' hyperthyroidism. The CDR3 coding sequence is TGTGCCAGCAGCTTAGGTCCAGGGGGCTATGGCTACACCTTC. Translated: CASSLGPGGYGYTF. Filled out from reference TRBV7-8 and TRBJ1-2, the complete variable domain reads GAGVSQSPRYKVAKRGQDVALRCDPISGHVSLFWYQQALGQGPEFLTYFQNEAQLDKSGLPSDRFFAERPEGSVSTLKIQRTQQEDSAVYLCASSLGPGGYGYTFGSGTRLTVV.